These T cell receptor beta chains were read from a single sample in a study of radiotherapy plus CTLA-4 blockade in lung cancer. Repertoires were generated with immunoSEQ multiplex PCR, while TCRdb's copy carries only in-frame clones and drops some. The sample lists over 60,000 clones, around 87% occurring once. The sample here was peripheral blood, taken from a patient treated with radiotherapy plus ipilimumab. The receptors stem from a human donor with non-small cell lung cancer who had stable disease on radiotherapy plus ipilimumab. Each CDR3 is given with its conserved first and last residue. Each record gives: J gene, clone size, D gene, V gene, CDR3 DNA, CDR3 protein. A D gene is named only where the DNA matches it firmly. Rows may omit the clone size; those that give it use once, few, many or a size class.

J gene: TRBJ2-3; clone size: .; D gene: .; V gene: TRBV19; CDR3 DNA: TGTGCCAGTAGTCCCTCCAGGGTAGCGGACTACGATACGCAGTATTTT; CDR3 protein: CASSPSRVADYDTQYF
J gene: TRBJ2-1; clone size: .; D gene: TRBD2; V gene: TRBV9; CDR3 DNA: TGTGCCAGCAGCTCAACGATTTCAATAGCGGGGGAGAAAAATGAGCAGTTCTTC; CDR3 protein: CASSSTISIAGEKNEQFF
J gene: TRBJ1-1; clone size: .; D gene: .; V gene: TRBV6-1; CDR3 DNA: TGTGCCAGCAGTGAAATGAGGGGCGGGAACACTGAAGCTTTCTTT; CDR3 protein: CASSEMRGGNTEAFF
J gene: TRBJ2-5; clone size: .; D gene: .; V gene: TRBV5-8; CDR3 DNA: TGTGCCAGCAGCTTGATGGAGACCCAGTACTTC; CDR3 protein: CASSLMETQYF
J gene: TRBJ2-7; clone size: .; D gene: TRBD2; V gene: TRBV13; CDR3 DNA: TGTGCCAGCAGCCTGTTCGGACTAGCGGGAGTAGTGGAGCAGTACTTC; CDR3 protein: CASSLFGLAGVVEQYF
J gene: TRBJ1-6; clone size: .; D gene: .; V gene: TRBV7-9; CDR3 DNA: TGTGCCAGCAGCTTAGCGCTGGACATTAATTCACCCCTCCACTTT; CDR3 protein: CASSLALDINSPLHF
J gene: TRBJ2-7; clone size: .; D gene: .; V gene: TRBV19; CDR3 DNA: TGTGCCAGTAGTATGGTGAGAGTTTTGGCCACCTACGAGCAGTACTTC; CDR3 protein: CASSMVRVLATYEQYF
J gene: TRBJ2-3; clone size: .; D gene: TRBD1; V gene: TRBV7-8; CDR3 DNA: TGTGCCAGCAGCTTACCCGGACAGGGGGCTTCAGATACGCAGTATTTT; CDR3 protein: CASSLPGQGASDTQYF
J gene: TRBJ1-5; clone size: .; D gene: .; V gene: TRBV7-2; CDR3 DNA: TGTGCCAGCAGCTCGTCCGGGCAGGTTCAGCCCCAGCATTTT; CDR3 protein: CASSSSGQVQPQHF
J gene: TRBJ2-7; clone size: .; D gene: .; V gene: TRBV10-3; CDR3 DNA: TGTGCCATCAGTGAGACAGCGGACTCCTACGAGCAGTACTTC; CDR3 protein: CAISETADSYEQYF
J gene: TRBJ1-2; clone size: few; D gene: .; V gene: TRBV2; CDR3 DNA: TGTGCCAGCAGGCTTAGGACAGTCAATGGCTACACCTTC; CDR3 protein: CASRLRTVNGYTF
J gene: TRBJ2-7; clone size: .; D gene: TRBD2; V gene: TRBV25-1; CDR3 DNA: TGTGCCAGCAGTGATCCCGCGGGAGGAGACTACGAGCAGTACTTC; CDR3 protein: CASSDPAGGDYEQYF
J gene: TRBJ2-1; clone size: .; D gene: TRBD1; V gene: TRBV7-3; CDR3 DNA: TGTGCCAGCAGCTCCCGGGAGGGACAGGGGGCCGATGAGCAGTTCTTC; CDR3 protein: CASSSREGQGADEQFF
J gene: TRBJ1-1; clone size: once; D gene: .; V gene: TRBV21-1; CDR3 DNA: TGTGCCAGCAGTCAATTGGGAGGCGGTTTTAGGGGGGGTGGAAGTGAAGCTTTCTTT; CDR3 protein: CASSQLGGGFRGGGSEAFF
J gene: TRBJ1-1; clone size: .; D gene: TRBD1; V gene: TRBV29-1; CDR3 DNA: TGCAGCGGATGGGGACAGGGGGCGACTGAAGCTTTCTTT; CDR3 protein: CSGWGQGATEAFF
J gene: TRBJ2-1; clone size: .; D gene: TRBD2; V gene: TRBV2; CDR3 DNA: TGTGCCAGCAGCTCCCGGGGGGGGGAAGGTTCGTTCTTC; CDR3 protein: CASSSRGGEGSFF
J gene: TRBJ2-6; clone size: once; D gene: .; V gene: TRBV7-6; CDR3 DNA: TGTGCCAGCAGCCCCACAAGTGGCTCTGGGGCCAACGTCCTGACTTTC; CDR3 protein: CASSPTSGSGANVLTF
J gene: TRBJ2-1; clone size: .; D gene: TRBD1; V gene: TRBV18; CDR3 DNA: TGTGCCAGCTCAGAAGATGGGACAGACAATGAGCAGTTCTTC; CDR3 protein: CASSEDGTDNEQFF
J gene: TRBJ1-5; clone size: .; D gene: .; V gene: TRBV27; CDR3 DNA: TGTGCCAGCAGTAGATCAGGGAGCAATCAGCCCCAGCATTTT; CDR3 protein: CASSRSGSNQPQHF
J gene: TRBJ1-3; clone size: few; D gene: .; V gene: TRBV28; CDR3 DNA: TGTGTTGTTTCGGGCGGAAACACCATATATTTT; CDR3 protein: CVVSGGNTIYF
J gene: TRBJ1-2; clone size: .; D gene: TRBD1; V gene: TRBV2; CDR3 DNA: TGTGCCAGTGGGACAGGGGGCCTAATCTATGGCTACACCTTC; CDR3 protein: CASGTGGLIYGYTF
J gene: TRBJ2-5; clone size: .; D gene: .; V gene: TRBV27; CDR3 DNA: TGTGCCAGCAGTTTCCTAGGGTTAGAGACCCAGTACTTC; CDR3 protein: CASSFLGLETQYF
J gene: TRBJ1-3; clone size: .; D gene: .; V gene: TRBV6-6; CDR3 DNA: TGTGCCAGCAGCAACGAAGGAGGTTTCTCTGGAAACACCATATATTTT; CDR3 protein: CASSNEGGFSGNTIYF
J gene: TRBJ2-3; clone size: .; D gene: .; V gene: TRBV9; CDR3 DNA: TGTGCCAGCAGCGTAGGTCCAGTCAGCACAGATACGCAGTATTTT; CDR3 protein: CASSVGPVSTDTQYF
J gene: TRBJ2-7; clone size: .; D gene: .; V gene: TRBV23-1; CDR3 DNA: TGCGCCAGCAGTCTCCAAATCAGGTCCCCCTACGAGCAGTACTTC; CDR3 protein: CASSLQIRSPYEQYF
J gene: TRBJ2-1; clone size: .; D gene: TRBD2; V gene: TRBV5-1; CDR3 DNA: TGCGCCAGCAGCCGGACTAGCGCGAATGAGCAGTTCTTC; CDR3 protein: CASSRTSANEQFF
J gene: TRBJ1-1; clone size: .; D gene: TRBD1; V gene: TRBV7-8; CDR3 DNA: TGTGCCAGCAGCTTAGCGGACAGGGGAAGTACTGAAGCTTTCTTT; CDR3 protein: CASSLADRGSTEAFF
J gene: TRBJ2-7; clone size: .; D gene: .; V gene: TRBV23-1; CDR3 DNA: TGCGCCAGCATACTAACGGGACTGAACTCCTACGAGCAGTACTTC; CDR3 protein: CASILTGLNSYEQYF
J gene: TRBJ1-1; clone size: .; D gene: .; V gene: TRBV9; CDR3 DNA: TGTGCCAGCAGCGCCCGGCTAAACACTGAAGCTTTCTTT; CDR3 protein: CASSARLNTEAFF
J gene: TRBJ1-5; clone size: few; D gene: TRBD1; V gene: TRBV27; CDR3 DNA: TGTGCCAGCAGGAACGGACAGGTTCTCAATCAGCCCCAGCATTTT; CDR3 protein: CASRNGQVLNQPQHF
J gene: TRBJ2-5; clone size: .; D gene: .; V gene: TRBV5-6; CDR3 DNA: TGTGCCAGCAGCTTCGGACTAGGGGGACAAGAGACCCAGTACTTC; CDR3 protein: CASSFGLGGQETQYF
J gene: TRBJ2-1; clone size: .; D gene: .; V gene: TRBV5-1; CDR3 DNA: TGCGCCAGCAGCTTGGGCTTGGAGAGCAATGAGCAGTTCTTC; CDR3 protein: CASSLGLESNEQFF
J gene: TRBJ2-3; clone size: .; D gene: .; V gene: TRBV28; CDR3 DNA: TGTGCCAGCAGACAACCTACAGATGCTAGCACAGATACGCAGTATTTT; CDR3 protein: CASRQPTDASTDTQYF
J gene: TRBJ1-4; clone size: .; D gene: .; V gene: TRBV19; CDR3 DNA: TGTGCCAGTAGACAAAACCGCCCTTATGAAAAACTGTTTTTT; CDR3 protein: CASRQNRPYEKLFF
J gene: TRBJ2-5; clone size: .; D gene: TRBD1; V gene: TRBV6-1; CDR3 DNA: TGTGCCATGACAGGGGTTAGGGAGACCCAGTACTTC; CDR3 protein: CAMTGVRETQYF
J gene: TRBJ1-2; clone size: .; D gene: .; V gene: TRBV2; CDR3 DNA: TGTGCCAGCAGTAACCCCCGGACGGGTAACTATGGCTACACCTTC; CDR3 protein: CASSNPRTGNYGYTF
J gene: TRBJ2-1; clone size: .; D gene: .; V gene: TRBV9; CDR3 DNA: TGTGCCAGCAGCGTAGACTCGGAGAGGGGGGCCCGGGGTGAGCAGTTCTTC; CDR3 protein: CASSVDSERGARGEQFF
J gene: TRBJ1-5; clone size: .; D gene: .; V gene: TRBV7-6; CDR3 DNA: TGTGCCAGCAGCAGTGGGAGCAATCAGCCCCAGCATTTT; CDR3 protein: CASSSGSNQPQHF
J gene: TRBJ1-5; clone size: .; D gene: .; V gene: TRBV19; CDR3 DNA: TGTGCCAGTAGTGAGAGGACACTGGGGCAGCCCCAGCATTTT; CDR3 protein: CASSERTLGQPQHF
J gene: TRBJ1-5; clone size: .; D gene: TRBD1; V gene: TRBV19; CDR3 DNA: TGTGCCAGTAGTCTTACTCAACGGACAGGGGCCTATCAGCCCCAGCATTTT; CDR3 protein: CASSLTQRTGAYQPQHF
J gene: TRBJ2-2; clone size: .; D gene: .; V gene: TRBV5-1; CDR3 DNA: TGCGCCAGTGGGGGAACCCGAATCGCCGGGGAGCTGTTTTTT; CDR3 protein: CASGGTRIAGELFF
J gene: TRBJ1-5; clone size: .; D gene: .; V gene: TRBV28; CDR3 DNA: TGTGCCAGCAGTTTTTTTAAGCGGCAGCCCCAGCATTTT; CDR3 protein: CASSFFKRQPQHF
J gene: TRBJ2-5; clone size: .; D gene: .; V gene: TRBV10-3; CDR3 DNA: TGTGCCATCAGTGAAGGGGGCCAAGAGACCCAGTACTTC; CDR3 protein: CAISEGGQETQYF
J gene: TRBJ1-5; clone size: .; D gene: .; V gene: TRBV6-1; CDR3 DNA: TGTGCCAGCAGTGGGGGGCATAGCAATCAGCCCCAGCATTTT; CDR3 protein: CASSGGHSNQPQHF
J gene: TRBJ2-5; clone size: .; D gene: .; V gene: TRBV7-3; CDR3 DNA: TGTGCCAGCAGCTTAAACCCCCAAGAGACCCAGTACTTC; CDR3 protein: CASSLNPQETQYF
J gene: TRBJ2-1; clone size: .; D gene: TRBD2; V gene: TRBV28; CDR3 DNA: TGTGCCAGCAGACCCGGGACTAGCAGATACAATGAGCAGTTCTTC; CDR3 protein: CASRPGTSRYNEQFF
J gene: TRBJ2-5; clone size: .; D gene: .; V gene: TRBV5-8; CDR3 DNA: TGTGCCAGCAGCTTTTCCGGGGGGCGCATAGTCGAGACCCAGTACTTC; CDR3 protein: CASSFSGGRIVETQYF
J gene: TRBJ2-5; clone size: .; D gene: .; V gene: TRBV7-6; CDR3 DNA: TGTGCCAGCAGCCAAGAGACCCAGTACTTC; CDR3 protein: CASSQETQYF